This T cell receptor (beta chain) comes out of a study of PD-L1 blockade in urothelial cancer. This table comes from immunoSEQ multiplex PCR, and its TCRdb copy is limited to in-frame clones, with some not included. The sample records about 51,000 clones, around nine tenths being singletons. Trimming took 5 bases from V and 4 from J, leaving 9 bases between them. The germline gives CDR1 SGHAT, CDR2 FQNNGV. The length of the CDR3 is 12 residues. Time point denoted: peripheral blood 6 weeks after treatment start. Patients were diagnosed with urothelial carcinoma, either locally advanced or metastatic. The starting material was PBMCs, obtained around atezolizumab (anti-PD-L1) treatment. This receptor was taken from a man in his sixties with urothelial cancer. The V and J genes are TRBV11-2 and TRBJ2-7, with D tentatively TRBD1 (6 bases). The CDR3 loop reads CASSPRGYEQYF. The CDR3 DNA sequence: TGTGCCAGCAGCCCGAGGGGGTACGAGCAGTACTTC.